Each of the 26 T cell receptor beta chains below was sequenced from the same sample in a study of tumor-infiltrating lymphocytes in primary liver carcinoma. Germline DNA was extracted alongside blood RNA, which was obtained from unsorted whole blood. The input was 400 to 500 ng total RNA; TCR beta cDNA was made from it with a constant-region primer. Investigators got TCR beta libraries out of three nested multiplex PCR rounds, done with slightly modified ARM-PCR. TRBV1-TRBV30 forward primers paired with a C-beta reverse primer were used in the first two PCR rounds, which ran approximately 10 cycles each. MiXCR was run by TCRdb on the multiplex PCR reads, yielding one entry per CDR3 protein. The sample consists of fewer than 350,000 distinct CDR3 sequences, roughly two thirds of them appearing once. The specimen sequenced was peripheral blood. Receptor source: a man in his forties with primary liver carcinoma and hepatitis B virus infection.

As for this clonotype: This sequence may be a read error, since a much larger clone differs from it by one base. The chain combines TRBV10-2 with TRBJ2-7, with D possibly matching TRBD1 (7 bases). The CDR3 is 13 amino acids. The V gene's germline CDR1 is WSHSY and CDR2 SAAADI. This CDR3 reads CARSGQGGGEQYF. The DNA of the CDR3 is TGCGCCAGAAGTGGGCAGGGGGGCGGCGAGCAGTACTTC.

The rearrangement links TRBV6-6 to TRBJ1-1; TRBD1 matches 9 bases. The CDR3 spans 17 residues. V lost 6 bases, J lost 0 bases, and 11 bases stayed unmatched. Germline-derived CDR1 and CDR2 are MNHNY and SVGAGI (reference sequence). The CDR3 is CASSALTGGGLNTEAFF. As DNA, the CDR3 is TGTGCCAGCAGCGCGCTGACAGGGGGTGGGTTGAACACTGAAGCTTTCTTT.

A word on this clonotype: A much bigger clone sits one base away, suggesting this may be a read error. The J gene is TRBJ2-1, the V gene TRBV4-2; TRBD2 matches at 9 bases. The CDR3 is 16 residues long. V gave up 0 bases and J gave up 8 bases; unmatched junction bases: 8. Looked up from germline, CDR1 is LGHNA and CDR2 is YNFKEQ. The CDR3 region is CASSQEGASGNYEQFF. Written as DNA, the CDR3 is TGTGCCAGCAGCCAAGAGGGGGCTAGCGGGAACTATGAGCAGTTCTTC.

Turning to this clonotype: A much larger clonotype is one base distant, so this may be a read error. The chain links TRBV5-4 to TRBJ2-5; no definite D call. Germline CDR1 SGHNT, CDR2 YYREEE (reference sequence). The CDR3 totals 14 residues. CDR3 amino acids: CASSLGGSGETRYF. The CDR3 region has the DNA TGTGCCAGCAGCTTGGGTGGGTCCGGCGAGACCCGGTACTTC.

With regard to this clonotype: Being one base from a much bigger clone, this may be a read error. This chain links TRBV6-1 with TRBJ2-2; no reliable D call. This CDR3 comprises 14 residues. Germline V CDR1 and CDR2: MNHNS, SASEGT. V lost 5 bases and J 6 bases, leaving 13 bases between the germline ends. CDR3 DNA: TGTGCCAGCAGTCAGACGGTGGTCCCCGGGGAGCTGTTTTTT. Encoded protein: CASSQTVVPGELFF.

V gene TRBV5-1 combines with J gene TRBJ1-2; no clear D. Looked up from germline, CDR1 is SGHRS and CDR2 is YFSETQ. V was cut by 0 bases and J by 8 bases, with 11 bases left in between. This CDR3 is 13 amino acids long. This CDR3 is CASSLAERNGYTF. In DNA, the CDR3 is TGCGCCAGCAGCTTGGCCGAGAGGAACGGCTACACCTTC.

With regard to this clonotype: A single base separates this from a much larger clone, so it may be a read error. The CDR3 loop is CASSLGGTSSYNEEFF. In DNA, the CDR3 is TGTGCCAGCAGCTTAGGGGGGACTAGTTCCTACAATGAGGAGTTCTTC. The J gene is TRBJ2-1, the V gene TRBV11-2, with 8 positions matching TRBD2. Per germline, CDR1 SGHAT and CDR2 FQNNGV. The CDR3 runs to 16 residues. Variable domain in full (rest from reference TRBV11-2 and TRBJ2-1): EAGVAQSPRYKIIEKRQSVAFWCNPISGHATLYWYQQILGQGPKLLIQFQNNGVVDDSQLPKDRFSAERLKGVDSTLKIQPAKLEDSAVYLCASSLGGTSSYNEEFFGPGTRLTVL.

On this clonotype: Germline and junction disagree at one end, which may indicate a read error. This chain joins TRBV11-2 and TRBJ2-4, with TRBD2 matching 8 bases. This CDR3 is built from 17 residues. Germline V gene sequence: CDR1 SGHAT, CDR2 FQNNGV. CDR3 coding DNA: TGTACCAGCAGCTTAGTAATGGCTAGCGGGCGTAGGGACATTCAGTACTTC. It encodes CTSSLVMASGRRDIQYF.

This clonotype appeared many times. The V call is TRBV29-1, the J call TRBJ2-1, with 8 bases lining up with TRBD2. This CDR3 is 15 amino acids long. The V gene's germline CDR1 is SQVTM and CDR2 ANQGSEA. The J segment lost 6 bases and the V segment lost 4 bases, leaving 11 bases of the junction unmatched. CDR3 sequence (DNA): TGCAGCGTTGGACAAACCAGCGGGAGACCCAATGAGCAGTTCTTC. Translation: CSVGQTSGRPNEQFF.

The V and J genes are TRBV5-6 and TRBJ2-3; D tentatively reads TRBD1 or TRBD2 (6 bases each). The V end lost 10 bases, the J end lost 3 bases, and 18 bases lay between the germline ends. This CDR3 has 14 amino acids. Germline V CDR1 and CDR2: SGHDT, YYEEEE. The CDR3: CAGGFGGGTDTQYF. CDR3 coding DNA: TGTGCCGGCGGCTTTGGAGGGGGGACAGATACGCAGTATTTT.

Of note for this clonotype: This may arise from a read error, as a much more abundant clone is one base away. The chain has TRBV12-3 or TRBV12-4 and TRBJ2-1, with D perhaps TRBD1 (6 bases). V was trimmed by 7 bases and J by 5 bases, leaving 18 bases between them. The CDR3 is made up of 15 amino acids. In DNA, the CDR3 is TGTGCCAGCAATTATTATCAGGGGAGCCACAATGAGCAGTTCTTC. Encoded protein: CASNYYQGSHNEQFF.

With regard to this clonotype: This may be a read error: a much more frequent sequence differs by one nucleotide. This is likely a read error, given that the CDR3 carries no conserved phenylalanine or tryptophan at its end. CDR3 DNA sequence: TGTGCCATCAGGTCGCAGGGGGGGCTCACTGAAGCTTTCTAT. This codes for CAIRSQGGLTEAFY. This chain uses TRBV10-3 with TRBJ1-1; 7 nucleotides agree with TRBD1. Germline CDR1 and CDR2: ENHRY and SYGVKD. The CDR3 is made up of 14 amino acids. V trimming: 6 bases; J trimming: 4 bases; junction bases outside the gene matches: 8.

As to this clonotype: This sequence may be a read error, since a much larger clone differs from it by one base. The V and J genes are TRBV6-1 and TRBJ1-4; D is unclear. The germline V and J ends were trimmed by 5 bases and 2 bases, with 21 bases remaining between them. Germline lookup yields CDR1 MNHNS and CDR2 SASEGT. This CDR3 is 18 amino acids long. The CDR3 DNA follows: TGTGCCAGCAGTACCTCAGACGGACCGATCGGGACTAATGAAAAACTGTTTTTT. Translation: CASSTSDGPIGTNEKLFF.

About this clonotype: A much larger clone is a single base away; this may be a read error. This chain joins TRBV29-1 and TRBJ1-3; D unclear. There are 13 residues in the CDR3. Germline lookup yields CDR1 SQVTM and CDR2 ANQGSEA. V lost 4 bases and J lost 4, with 11 bases in between. The CDR3: CSVGLPGGNTIYF. The CDR3 nucleotides read TGCAGCGTTGGTCTGCCGGGGGGAAACACCATATATTTT.

The V and J genes are TRBV7-9 and TRBJ2-5; D remains unclear. This CDR3 comprises 15 residues. CDR1 and CDR2 from the germline V gene are SEHNR and FQNEAQ (reference sequence). CDR3 loop: CVISYLSRPGETQYF. For the CDR3, the DNA is TGTGTCATCAGCTACCTTTCTCGGCCGGGAGAGACCCAGTACTTC.

The V and J genes are TRBV2 and TRBJ2-1; D perhaps matches TRBD2 (6 bases). The V gene lost 7 bases and the J gene lost 10 bases, with 8 bases spanning the gap. Per the germline V gene, CDR1 is SNHLY and CDR2 is FYNNEI. The CDR3 contains 10 residues. CDR3 in amino acids: CASIAVEQFF. In DNA form, the CDR3 reads TGTGCCAGCATAGCGGTCGAGCAGTTCTTC.

Regarding this clonotype: Possible read error: a much larger clone is one base away. The genes are TRBV5-4 and TRBJ2-3, with a tentative D call TRBD2 (6 bases). This CDR3 is 15 amino acids long. The V and J ends lost 1 base and 5 bases respectively, with 14 bases between them. Germline CDR1 is SGHNT and CDR2 is YYREEE (reference sequence). The CDR3 here is CASSLPPGEVDTQYF. The CDR3 region has the DNA TGTGCCAGCAGCTTGCCGCCGGGAGAGGTAGATACGCAGTATTTT. The variable domain in full, with the rest retrieved from reference TRBV5-4 and TRBJ2-3, is ETGVTQSPTHLIKTRGQQVTLRCSSQSGHNTVSWYQQALGQGPQFIFQYYREEENGRGNFPPRFSGLQFPNYSSELNVNALELDDSALYLCASSLPPGEVDTQYFGPGTRLTVL.

On this clonotype itself: The CDR3 carries no conserved terminal phenylalanine or tryptophan, so it likely arises from a read error. In DNA form, the CDR3 reads TGTGCCAGCAGTGAATCTTTCACCGGGGAGCTGTTTTCT. Protein product: CASSESFTGELFS. This chain connects TRBV2 to TRBJ2-2, with unresolved D. Germline CDR1 SNHLY, CDR2 FYNNEI. The length of the CDR3 is 13 residues. The V end lost 2 bases, the J end lost 4 bases, and 5 bases lay between the germline ends.

The chain uses TRBV7-2 and TRBJ2-3, with 13 bases aligning to TRBD2. Germline CDR1 SGHTA, CDR2 FQGNSA. Trimming removed 4 bases from V and 15 bases from J; junction bases left unmatched: 7. The CDR3 runs 13 residues. DNA of the CDR3: TGTGCCAGCAGCTCGGGGACTAGCGGGGACCGCTATTTT. Its translation is CASSSGTSGDRYF.

The rearrangement uses TRBV28 and TRBJ2-5; the match to TRBD2 covers 7 bases. The ends lost 5 bases at V and 11 bases at J; junction bases unmatched: 20. The CDR3 has 16 residues. Germline values: CDR1 MDHEN, CDR2 SYDVKM. CDR3 DNA: TGTGCCAGCAGTCCCCCAGGACTAGTGGTTAACAATGAGCAGTACTTC. Encoded protein: CASSPPGLVVNNEQYF.

Note on this clonotype: With a much larger clone just one base away, this may be a read error. The chain joins TRBV6-1 to TRBJ2-7; no clear D. The CDR3 consists of 13 residues. The V gene lost 2 bases and the J gene lost 6 bases, with 11 bases spanning the gap. The germline V gene has CDR1 MNHNS and CDR2 SASEGT. As DNA, the CDR3 is TGTGCCAGCAGTGAATCTGGACGGTTCGAGCAGTACTTC. Its protein is CASSESGRFEQYF.

About this clonotype: A much larger clone differs by one base, so this may be a read error. The V call is TRBV6-5, the J call TRBJ1-1; D is uncertain. Between the trimmed V and J ends, which lost 6 bases and 5 bases, there was a span of 10 bases. This CDR3 has 12 residues. Germline V gives CDR1 MNHEY, CDR2 SVGAGI. As DNA, the CDR3 is TGTGCCAGCAGCCATAGGCGTACTGAAGCTTTCTTT. It is translated as CASSHRRTEAFF.

Turning to this clonotype: A clone one base away is much larger, so this may be a read error. The CDR3 here is CATSSGLGGNNEQFF. The CDR3 DNA sequence: TGTGCCACCAGCTCGGGACTTGGCGGAAACAATGAGCAGTTCTTC. This rearrangement joins TRBV4-2 to TRBJ2-1; D is possibly TRBD2 (6 bases). The CDR3 extends over 15 amino acids. Germline loops: CDR1 LGHNA, CDR2 YNFKEQ.

The chain uses TRBV5-1 and TRBJ2-5; D is undetermined. Germline values: CDR1 SGHRS, CDR2 YFSETQ. The CDR3 runs to 13 residues. Trimming stripped 5 bases from V and 7 bases from J, with 15 bases between. CDR3 in DNA: TGCGCCAGCAGGTACTCTGGCGAAGGGACCCAGTACTTC. It specifies CASRYSGEGTQYF.

The chain links TRBV7-8 to TRBJ2-3; D might be TRBD2 (6 bases). In germline, CDR1 is SGHVS, CDR2 FQNEAQ. The V end lost 4 bases, the J end lost 4 bases, and 24 bases lay between the germline ends. This CDR3 is built from 18 residues. The CDR3 sequence: CASSYVGWREGAADTQYF. CDR3 in DNA: TGTGCCAGCAGCTATGTCGGTTGGCGGGAAGGCGCGGCAGATACGCAGTATTTT.

On this clonotype itself: A much larger clone differs from this one at a single base, so this may be a read error. The chain carries TRBV13 and TRBJ2-5; D is uncertain. The CDR3 runs 12 residues. With 5 bases removed from V and 5 bases from J, the gap between germline ends came to 9 bases. The germline V gene has CDR1 PRHDT and CDR2 FYEKMQ (reference sequence). The CDR3 DNA reads as TGTGCCAGCAGCGTCGTTCGGGAGACCCAGTACTTC. Translation gives CASSVVRETQYF.